The present TCR beta chain was sequenced within a study of blood T cell repertoires in COVID-19. V lost 0 bases and J lost 7, with 8 bases in between. The CDR3 spans 13 residues. Germline V CDR1 and CDR2: MNHEY, SVGAGI. Patients from Seattle were sampled longitudinally, starting during active infection. Authors' methods: Estimates of nucleated cell counts were drawn from the amplification of reference gene primers. TCRdb's table, derived via immunoSEQ multiplex PCR, lists solely in-frame clones and lacks some. V, J and clone size are taken as reported in that table, and D and trimming were inferred from the DNA itself. The sample contains approximately 240,000 clones, around 90% of which appear only once.

Sequencing was done on a sample of peripheral blood. V usage is TRBV6-5 and J usage is TRBJ2-3; D is uncertain. This sequence originates from a young man with COVID-19, enrolled during active disease. In DNA form, the CDR3 reads TGTGCCAGCAGTTACTCTTTCCGTCATACGCAGTATTTT. Protein sequence: CASSYSFRHTQYF.